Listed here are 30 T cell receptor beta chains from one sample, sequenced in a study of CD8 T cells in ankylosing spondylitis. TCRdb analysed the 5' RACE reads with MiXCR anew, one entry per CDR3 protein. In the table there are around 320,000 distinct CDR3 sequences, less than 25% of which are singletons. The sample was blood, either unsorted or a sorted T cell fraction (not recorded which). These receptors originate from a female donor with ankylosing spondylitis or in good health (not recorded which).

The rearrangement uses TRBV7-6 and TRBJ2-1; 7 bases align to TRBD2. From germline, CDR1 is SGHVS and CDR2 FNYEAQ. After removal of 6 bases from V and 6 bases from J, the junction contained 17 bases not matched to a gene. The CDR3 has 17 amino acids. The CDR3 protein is CASSPSVSGGLPNEQFF. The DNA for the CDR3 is TGTGCCAGCAGTCCCAGCGTATCGGGAGGTCTCCCCAATGAGCAGTTCTTC.

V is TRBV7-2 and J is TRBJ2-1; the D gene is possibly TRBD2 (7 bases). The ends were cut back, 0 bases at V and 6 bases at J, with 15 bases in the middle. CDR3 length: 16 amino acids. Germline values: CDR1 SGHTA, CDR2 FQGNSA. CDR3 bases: TGTGCCAGCAGCTTAGCGGGGGCGGGAGCCTTCAATGAGCAGTTCTTC. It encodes CASSLAGAGAFNEQFF.

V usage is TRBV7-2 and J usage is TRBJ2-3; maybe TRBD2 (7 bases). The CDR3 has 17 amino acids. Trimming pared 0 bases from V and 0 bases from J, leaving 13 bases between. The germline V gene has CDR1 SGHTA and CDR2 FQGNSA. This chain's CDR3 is CASSLALGGGSTDTQYF. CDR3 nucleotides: TGTGCCAGCAGCTTAGCCCTAGGGGGGGGAAGCACAGATACGCAGTATTTT.

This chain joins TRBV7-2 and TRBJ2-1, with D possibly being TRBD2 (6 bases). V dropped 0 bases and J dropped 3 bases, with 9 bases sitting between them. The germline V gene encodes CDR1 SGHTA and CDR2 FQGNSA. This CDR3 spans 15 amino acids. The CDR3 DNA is TGTGCCAGCAGCTTAGCGGGACTTCTCTACAATGAGCAGTTCTTC. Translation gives CASSLAGLLYNEQFF.

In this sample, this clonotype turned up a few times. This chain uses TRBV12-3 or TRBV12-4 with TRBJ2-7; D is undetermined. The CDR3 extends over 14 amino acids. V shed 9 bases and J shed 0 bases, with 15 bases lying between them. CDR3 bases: TGTGCCAGTCAACCCCTAGGGTCCTCCTACGAGCAGTACTTC. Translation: CASQPLGSSYEQYF.

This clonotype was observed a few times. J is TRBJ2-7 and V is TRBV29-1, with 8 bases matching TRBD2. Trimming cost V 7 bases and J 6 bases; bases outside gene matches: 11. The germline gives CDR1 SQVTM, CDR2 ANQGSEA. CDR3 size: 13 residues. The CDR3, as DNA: TGCAGCGCTACAATAGCGGGATTCGGCGAGCAGTACTTC. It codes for CSATIAGFGEQYF.

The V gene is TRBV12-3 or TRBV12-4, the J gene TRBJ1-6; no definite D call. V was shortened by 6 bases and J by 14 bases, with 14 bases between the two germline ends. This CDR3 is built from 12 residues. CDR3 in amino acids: CASSYLTGTLHF. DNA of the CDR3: TGTGCCAGCAGCTATCTAACCGGGACCCTCCACTTT.

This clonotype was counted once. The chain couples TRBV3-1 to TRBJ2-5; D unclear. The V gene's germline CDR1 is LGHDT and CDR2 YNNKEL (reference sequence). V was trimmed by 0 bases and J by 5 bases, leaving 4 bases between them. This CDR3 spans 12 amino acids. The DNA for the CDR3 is TGTGCCAGCAGCCAAGATACTGAGACCCAGTACTTC. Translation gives CASSQDTETQYF.

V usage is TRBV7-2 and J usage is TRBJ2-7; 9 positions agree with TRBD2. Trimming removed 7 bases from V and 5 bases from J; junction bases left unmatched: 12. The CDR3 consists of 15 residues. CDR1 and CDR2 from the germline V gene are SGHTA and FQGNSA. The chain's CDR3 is CASNFQGPSGNEQYF. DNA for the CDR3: TGTGCCAGCAACTTTCAGGGGCCTAGCGGGAACGAGCAGTACTTC.

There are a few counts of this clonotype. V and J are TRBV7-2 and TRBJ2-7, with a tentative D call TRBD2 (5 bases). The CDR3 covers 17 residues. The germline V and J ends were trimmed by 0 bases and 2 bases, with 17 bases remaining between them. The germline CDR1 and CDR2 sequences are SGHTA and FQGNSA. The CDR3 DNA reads TGTGCCAGCAGCTTAGCCTCCGTCAGCGGACTCCCCTACGAGCAGTACTTC. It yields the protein CASSLASVSGLPYEQYF.

The CDR3 protein is CASSPGQGDEKLFF. The CDR3 nucleotides are TGTGCCAGCTCTCCGGGACAGGGCGATGAAAAACTGTTTTTT. V gene TRBV18 combines with J gene TRBJ1-4; 9 bases are shared with TRBD1. After removal of 6 bases from V and 6 bases from J, the junction contained 5 bases not matched to a gene. The CDR3 runs 14 residues. Germline V gene lookup returns CDR1 KGHSH and CDR2 LQKENI.

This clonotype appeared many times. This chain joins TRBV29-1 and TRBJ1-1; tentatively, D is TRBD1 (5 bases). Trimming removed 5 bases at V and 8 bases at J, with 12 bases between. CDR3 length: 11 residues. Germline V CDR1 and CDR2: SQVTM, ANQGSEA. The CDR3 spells CSVHTGREAFF. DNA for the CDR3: TGCAGCGTTCACACAGGAAGAGAAGCTTTCTTT.

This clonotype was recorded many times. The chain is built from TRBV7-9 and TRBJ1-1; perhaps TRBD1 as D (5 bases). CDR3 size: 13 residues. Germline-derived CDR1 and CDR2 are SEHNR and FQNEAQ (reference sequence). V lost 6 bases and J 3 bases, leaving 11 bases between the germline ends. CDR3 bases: TGTGCCAGCAGGTGGGGCGGGGACACTGAAGCTTTCTTT. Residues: CASRWGGDTEAFF. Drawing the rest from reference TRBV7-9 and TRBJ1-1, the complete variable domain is DTGVSQNPRHKITKRGQNVTFRCDPISEHNRLYWYRQTLGQGPEFLTYFQNEAQLEKSRLLSDRFSAERPKGSFSTLEIQRTEQGDSAMYLCASRWGGDTEAFFGQGTRLTVV.

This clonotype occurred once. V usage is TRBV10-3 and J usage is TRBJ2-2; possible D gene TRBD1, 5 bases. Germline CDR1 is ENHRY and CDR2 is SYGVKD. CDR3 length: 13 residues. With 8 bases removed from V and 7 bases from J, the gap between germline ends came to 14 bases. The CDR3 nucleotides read TGTGCCATCGGGGCCGGGTTCGGCGGGGAGCTGTTTTTT. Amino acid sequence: CAIGAGFGGELFF.

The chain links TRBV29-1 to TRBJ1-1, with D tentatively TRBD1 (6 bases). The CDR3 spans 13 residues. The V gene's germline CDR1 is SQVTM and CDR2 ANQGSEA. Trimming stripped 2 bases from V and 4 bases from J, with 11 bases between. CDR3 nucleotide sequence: TGCAGCGTTGAACAGGGGAGCGGCACTGAAGCTTTCTTT. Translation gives CSVEQGSGTEAFF.

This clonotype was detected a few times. Here the CDR3 reads CSVELAHEQYF. The DNA for the CDR3 is TGCAGCGTTGAACTAGCCCACGAGCAGTACTTC. V gene TRBV29-1 combines with J gene TRBJ2-7, with D possibly TRBD2 on 5 matching bases. CDR1 and CDR2 (germline): SQVTM, ANQGSEA. This CDR3 is 11 amino acids long. The V end was cut by 2 bases, the J end by 5 bases, with 7 bases between.

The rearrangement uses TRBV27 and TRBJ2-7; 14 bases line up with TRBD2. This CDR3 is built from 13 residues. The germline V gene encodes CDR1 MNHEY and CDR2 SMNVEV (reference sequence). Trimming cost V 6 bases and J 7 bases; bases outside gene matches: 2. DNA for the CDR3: TGTGCCAGCAGGGGACTAGCGGGAGATGAGCAGTACTTC. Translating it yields CASRGLAGDEQYF.

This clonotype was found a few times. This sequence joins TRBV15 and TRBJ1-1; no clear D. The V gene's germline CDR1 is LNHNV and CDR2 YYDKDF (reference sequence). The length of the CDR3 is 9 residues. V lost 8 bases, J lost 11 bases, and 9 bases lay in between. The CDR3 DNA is TGTGCCACCTCGGCGATCGCTTTCTTT. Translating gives CATSAIAFF.

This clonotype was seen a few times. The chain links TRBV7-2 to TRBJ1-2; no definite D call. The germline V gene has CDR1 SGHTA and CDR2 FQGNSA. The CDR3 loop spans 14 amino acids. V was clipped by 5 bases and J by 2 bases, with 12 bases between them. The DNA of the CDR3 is TGTGCCAGCAGCCCCTGGGTGGCGAACTATGGCTACACCTTC. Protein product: CASSPWVANYGYTF.

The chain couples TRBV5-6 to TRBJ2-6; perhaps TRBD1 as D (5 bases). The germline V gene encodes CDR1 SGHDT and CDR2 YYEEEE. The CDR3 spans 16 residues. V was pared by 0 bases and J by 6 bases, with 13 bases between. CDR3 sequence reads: CASSLVTDLEANVLTF. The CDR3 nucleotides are TGTGCCAGCAGCTTGGTGACAGACCTGGAGGCCAACGTCCTGACTTTC.

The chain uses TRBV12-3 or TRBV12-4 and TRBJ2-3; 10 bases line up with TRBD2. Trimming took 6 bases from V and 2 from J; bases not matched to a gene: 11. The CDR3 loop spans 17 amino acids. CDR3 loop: CASSTLAGEGITDTQYF. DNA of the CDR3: TGTGCCAGCAGCACTCTAGCGGGGGAGGGAATCACAGATACGCAGTATTTT.

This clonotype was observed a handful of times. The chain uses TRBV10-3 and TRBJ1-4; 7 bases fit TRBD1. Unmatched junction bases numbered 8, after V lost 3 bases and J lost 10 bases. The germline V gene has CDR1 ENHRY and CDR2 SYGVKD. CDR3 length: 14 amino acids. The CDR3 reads CAISDETGTGKLFF. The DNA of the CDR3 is TGTGCCATCAGTGATGAGACAGGGACTGGAAAACTGTTTTTT.

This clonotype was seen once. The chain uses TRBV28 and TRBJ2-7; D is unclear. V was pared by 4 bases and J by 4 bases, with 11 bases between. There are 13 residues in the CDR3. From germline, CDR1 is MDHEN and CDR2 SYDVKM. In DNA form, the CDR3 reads TGTGCCAGCAGTTCGCATGGGAAGTACGAGCAGTACTTC. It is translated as CASSSHGKYEQYF.

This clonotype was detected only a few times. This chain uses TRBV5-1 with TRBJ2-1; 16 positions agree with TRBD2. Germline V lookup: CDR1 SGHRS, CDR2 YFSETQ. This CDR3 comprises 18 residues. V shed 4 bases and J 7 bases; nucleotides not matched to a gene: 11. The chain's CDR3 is CASSIGTSGRALRNEQFF. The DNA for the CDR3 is TGCGCCAGCAGCATCGGGACTAGCGGGAGGGCCCTGCGGAATGAGCAGTTCTTC.

CDR3 residues: CASSGRRAGVDTGELFF. Here the CDR3 DNA reads TGTGCCAGCAGTGGGCGAAGAGCGGGAGTAGACACCGGGGAGCTGTTTTTT. The V gene is TRBV6-2 or TRBV6-3, the J gene TRBJ2-2; 8 bases align to TRBD2. Germline-derived CDR1 and CDR2 are MNHEY and SVGEGT. This CDR3 spans 17 amino acids. Trimming removed 5 bases from V and 3 bases from J; junction bases left unmatched: 11.

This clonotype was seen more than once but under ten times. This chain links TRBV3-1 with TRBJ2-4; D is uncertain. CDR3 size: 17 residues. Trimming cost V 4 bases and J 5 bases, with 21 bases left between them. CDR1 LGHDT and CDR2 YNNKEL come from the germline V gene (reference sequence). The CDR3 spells CASSRRSSGWNQNIQYF. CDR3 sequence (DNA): TGTGCCAGCAGCCGAAGATCCTCCGGTTGGAACCAAAACATTCAGTACTTC.

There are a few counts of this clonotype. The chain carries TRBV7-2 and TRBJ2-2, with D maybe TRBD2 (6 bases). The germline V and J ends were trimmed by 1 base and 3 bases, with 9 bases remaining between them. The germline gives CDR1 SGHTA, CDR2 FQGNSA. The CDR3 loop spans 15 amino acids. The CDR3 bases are TGTGCCAGCAGCTTAGTGTCTAGCGACACCGGGGAGCTGTTTTTT. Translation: CASSLVSSDTGELFF.

In nucleotides, the CDR3 is TGTGCCAGCAGTTTCGGGACAGGGGGCGAAACACCCCTCCACTTT. This encodes CASSFGTGGETPLHF. V and J are TRBV12-3 or TRBV12-4 and TRBJ1-6, with TRBD1 matching 12 bases. The V and J ends lost 3 bases and 11 bases, in that order; junction bases with no gene match: 5. The CDR3 runs 15 residues.

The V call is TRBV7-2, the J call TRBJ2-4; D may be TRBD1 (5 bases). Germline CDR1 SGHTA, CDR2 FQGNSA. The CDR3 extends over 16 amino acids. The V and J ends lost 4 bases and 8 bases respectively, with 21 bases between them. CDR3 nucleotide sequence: TGTGCCAGCAGCTCGTACCCGTGGACCCCCAGGGACATTCAGTACTTC. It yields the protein CASSSYPWTPRDIQYF.

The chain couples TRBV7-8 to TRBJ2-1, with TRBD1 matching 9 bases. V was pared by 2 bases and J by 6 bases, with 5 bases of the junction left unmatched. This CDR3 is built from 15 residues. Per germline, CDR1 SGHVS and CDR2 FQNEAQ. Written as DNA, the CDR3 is TGTGCCAGCAGCTTAATGGGACAGGGTATCAATGAGCAGTTCTTC. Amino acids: CASSLMGQGINEQFF.